This TCR beta chain was profiled in a study of T cell changes during pregnancy in multiple sclerosis (dated by TCRdb to the late 2010s). Describing the broader study: In women with multiple sclerosis, the researchers looked at how the T cell repertoire shifted as pregnancy progressed.

Preparation of the library involved the immunoSEQ multiplex PCR assay. TCRdb holds this immuneACCESS table with in-frame rearrangements only. Some clones are missing; in checked studies, unresolved V genes explain under half, and the rest has no known cause. A total of over 70,000 clones appear in this sample, more than 85% of them only once. The leading ten clones occupy under 2% of the sample. For this clone: Its antigen is still unknown. It has no much larger one-base neighbor in the sample; base qualities were not kept.

Trimming leaves V shorter by 9 bases and J shorter by 1 base, with the junction holding 9 bases beyond the gene matches. The CDR3 runs 15 amino acids, cysteine and phenylalanine included. Only the CDR3 DNA stays, 45 bases, in frame from base 1. CDR1 and CDR2, per the germline V gene, are MGHRA and YSYEKL. The rearrangement combines TRBV4-1 with TRBJ2-4, with TRBD2 matching 7 junction bases. The clonotype originates from a female donor in good health, enrolled as a control in a pregnancy study. Sequences were derived from peripheral blood, sampled in the first trimester of pregnancy. This receptor carries the CDR3 CARRGGRGAKNIQYF. The DNA sequence is as follows: TGCGCCAGAAGGGGAGGGCGGGGGGCCAAAAACATTCAGTACTTC.